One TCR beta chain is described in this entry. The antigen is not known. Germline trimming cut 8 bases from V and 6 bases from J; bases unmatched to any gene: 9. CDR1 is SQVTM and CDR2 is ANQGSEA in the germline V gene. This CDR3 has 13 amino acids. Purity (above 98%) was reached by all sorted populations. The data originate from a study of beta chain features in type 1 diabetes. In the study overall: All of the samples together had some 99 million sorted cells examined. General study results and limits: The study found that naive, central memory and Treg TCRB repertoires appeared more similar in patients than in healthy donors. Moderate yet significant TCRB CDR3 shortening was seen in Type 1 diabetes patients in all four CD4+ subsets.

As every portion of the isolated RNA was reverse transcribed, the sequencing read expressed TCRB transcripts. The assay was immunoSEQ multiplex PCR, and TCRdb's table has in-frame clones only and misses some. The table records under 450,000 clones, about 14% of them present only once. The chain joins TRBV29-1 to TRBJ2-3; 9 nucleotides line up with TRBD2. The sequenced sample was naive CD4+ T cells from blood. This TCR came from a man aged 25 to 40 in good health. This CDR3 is CSLTAGGRDTQYF. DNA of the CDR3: TGCAGCCTGACGGCGGGGGGGAGGGATACGCAGTATTTT.